This T cell receptor beta chain was profiled in a study of T cell repertoires in cytomegalovirus infection. As for the study in general: Recently described HLA-C-restricted plus well-studied HLA-B-restricted CMV epitopes were used. Indicated by public TCR beta signatures were CMV infection and matching HLA type. Broader study findings: Ex vivo, HLA-C-restricted CMV-specific TCR beta clonotypes prevailed over the rest of the response. Individuals carrying CMV plus the relevant HLA were identified by cumulative frequency of public TCR beta families.

This clonotype was counted at least ten times. The antigen is unknown. In TCRdb, the reads were re-called with MiXCR into one record per CDR3 protein. The sample has 650,000 to 850,000 distinct CDR3 sequences, about 27% seen once. This CDR3 is 14 amino acids long. V lost 10 bases to trimming and J lost 0 bases, with 14 bases between them. The source material was cultured CD8+ T cells from PBMCs, sampled from culture after CMV antigen stimulation. This chain links TRBV12-3 or TRBV12-4 with TRBJ2-3; no clear D gene. This TCR came from a human donor in good health (CMV status not recorded). Some clones in this sample may be carry-over from other donors' samples. As DNA, the CDR3 is TGTGCCACCCCCCTCGCGGATAGCACAGATACGCAGTATTTT. Protein product: CATPLADSTDTQYF.